Described below is a single T cell receptor (beta chain) sequence and its context. Sequence at one end of the junction differs from germline and may be a read error. Cells sorted as Tregs were CD4+, CD25+ and CD127-/low. Each CDR3 protein is one row after TCRdb ran MiXCR on the 5' RACE reads. The top ten clones hold approximately 2.4% of a sample with over 25,000 distinct CDR3 sequences, 20% to 30% of them seen once. This clonotype was obtained from a female donor with breast cancer. The source material was tumor-infiltrating Tregs sorted from the breast tumor.

CDR3 sequence reads: CASSPLRAQTGSTIYF. CDR3 nucleotide sequence: TGTGCCAGCTCACCACTTCGGGCACAGACTGGAAGCACCATATATTTT. The gene calls are TRBV18 and TRBJ1-3; no reliable D call. Germline V gene sequence: CDR1 KGHSH, CDR2 LQKENI. This CDR3 contains 16 residues.